This T cell receptor beta chain was identified during a study of breast tumors, draining lymph nodes, adjacent tissues. One entry per CDR3 protein results from TCRdb running MiXCR on the multiplex PCR reads. The table records approximately 52,000 distinct CDR3 sequences, less than 55% of them present only once. This clonotype appeared many times. Germline-derived CDR1 and CDR2 are SGHAT and FQDESV (reference sequence). The CDR3 covers 15 residues. The germline V and J ends were trimmed by 3 bases and 3 bases, with 12 bases remaining between them. The gene calls are TRBV11-1 and TRBJ2-1, with D maybe TRBD2 (6 bases). The specimen was breast tumor tissue. This sequence originates from a female donor with breast cancer. Some clones in this sample may be carry-over from other donors' samples. DNA for the CDR3: TGTGCCAGCAGCTTTGGGGCGGGGAACTACAATGAGCAGTTCTTC. This encodes CASSFGAGNYNEQFF.